This entry lists 29 T cell receptor beta chains sequenced from one sample in a study of spatial heterogeneity in lung cancer (dated by TCRdb to about 2019). The library was prepared using 5' RACE. Sequenced on a NextSeq 500. TCRdb redid the processing of the public reads, applying fastp at Q25 and MiXCR, and retained in-frame beta chains. Each entry is one CDR3 protein sequence, shown with its most common DNA and genes. In this sample the table shows about 82,000 distinct CDR3 sequences, roughly an eighth of which occur a single time. The ten largest account for around 4.3% of the sample. The sample's time point label, in plain terms: sample taken at primary tumor resection. For TCR sequencing, whole RNA was extracted from tumor and nontumor lung tissue, or from cryopreserved PBMC samples, and no cell sorting was done. The material sequenced was PBMCs, taken at surgery. Receptor source: a male donor with early-stage non-small cell lung cancer.

V and J are TRBV3-1 and TRBJ2-2; D unclear. The CDR3 runs 14 residues. V was pared by 1 base and J by 5 bases, with 8 bases between. Germline values: CDR1 LGHDT, CDR2 YNNKEL (reference sequence). This chain's CDR3 is CASSQGEKTGELFF. DNA for the CDR3: TGTGCCAGCAGCCAAGGGGAAAAGACCGGGGAGCTGTTTTTT.

This clonotype occurred a few times. V gene TRBV19 combines with J gene TRBJ1-5; D unresolved. The CDR3 length is 14 residues. V dropped 3 bases and J dropped 6 bases, with 12 bases sitting between them. Per germline, CDR1 LNHDA and CDR2 SQIVND (reference sequence). DNA for the CDR3: TGTGCCAGTAGTATCGACATTATTAGTCAGCCCCAGCATTTT. This sequence encodes CASSIDIISQPQHF.

The chain has TRBV7-8 and TRBJ1-3; D perhaps matches TRBD1 (5 bases). This CDR3 is 15 amino acids long. Per the germline V gene, CDR1 is SGHVS and CDR2 is FQNEAQ. Trimming shortened V by 5 bases and J by 0 bases, and 11 bases separated the two germline ends. CDR3 loop: CASSRPGSSGNTIYF. The DNA of the CDR3 is TGTGCCAGCAGCCGCCCAGGGAGCTCTGGAAACACCATATATTTT.

The chain combines TRBV6-2 or TRBV6-3 with TRBJ2-1, with no clear D. The CDR3 loop spans 15 amino acids. Trimming stripped 0 bases from V and 8 bases from J, with 14 bases between. Germline CDR1 and CDR2: MNHEY and SVGEGT. The CDR3 loop is CASSYSKYNRYEQFF. In DNA form, the CDR3 reads TGTGCCAGCAGTTACTCTAAATACAACCGCTATGAGCAGTTCTTC.

The chain uses TRBV7-2 and TRBJ2-1; TRBD2 matches at 10 bases. V trimming: 1 base; J trimming: 7 bases; junction bases outside the gene matches: 10. The CDR3 is 17 residues long. The V gene's germline CDR1 is SGHTA and CDR2 FQGNSA. In nucleotides, the CDR3 is TGTGCCAGCAGCTTAGGAGCGGGGGGGCTTCTTTGGAATGAGCAGTTCTTC. This sequence encodes CASSLGAGGLLWNEQFF. Supplemented by reference TRBV7-2 and TRBJ2-1, the full variable domain reads GAGVSQSPSNKVTEKGKDVELRCDPISGHTALYWYRQSLGQGLEFLIYFQGNSAPDKSGLPSDRFSAERTGGSVSTLTIQRTQQEDSAVYLCASSLGAGGLLWNEQFFGPGTRLTVL.

This clonotype was counted a few times. The V gene is TRBV7-2, the J gene TRBJ2-7; no definite D call. CDR3 size: 14 residues. Germline lookup yields CDR1 SGHTA and CDR2 FQGNSA. Trimming shortened V by 2 bases and J by 5 bases, and 13 bases separated the two germline ends. The CDR3 sequence: CASSLKGSYDEQYF. In nucleotides, the CDR3 is TGTGCCAGCAGCTTAAAGGGAAGTTACGACGAGCAGTACTTC. Filled out from reference TRBV7-2 and TRBJ2-7, the complete variable domain reads GAGVSQSPSNKVTEKGKDVELRCDPISGHTALYWYRQSLGQGLEFLIYFQGNSAPDKSGLPSDRFSAERTGGSVSTLTIQRTQQEDSAVYLCASSLKGSYDEQYFGPGTRLTVT.

At least ten counts were recorded for this clonotype. The chain combines TRBV5-5 with TRBJ2-6; D unclear. V lost 1 base to trimming and J lost 3 bases, with 8 bases between them. The germline V gene has CDR1 SGHKS and CDR2 YYEKEE (reference sequence). The length of the CDR3 is 15 residues. CDR3 nucleotides: TGTGCCAGCAGCTTGAATGGATTTGGGGCCAACGTCCTGACTTTC. As protein: CASSLNGFGANVLTF.

Only a few counts were recorded for this clonotype. The CDR3 region is CASSLLPKVTDTQYF. The CDR3 nucleotides read TGTGCCAGCAGCCTGCTACCCAAAGTCACAGATACGCAGTATTTT. The chain combines TRBV7-3 with TRBJ2-3; D unclear. Germline values: CDR1 SGHTA, CDR2 FQGTGA. Deletions cut 5 bases from V and 2 bases from J, with 14 bases between. This CDR3 contains 15 residues.

A few counts support this clonotype. The chain uses TRBV12-3 or TRBV12-4 and TRBJ2-5; 7 nucleotides agree with TRBD1. This CDR3 has 13 residues. The V and J ends lost 2 bases and 5 bases, in that order; junction bases with no gene match: 2. CDR3 protein: CASSLTGEETQYF. In nucleotides, the CDR3 is TGTGCCAGCAGTTTAACAGGGGAGGAGACCCAGTACTTC.

This clonotype was observed many times. The chain is built from TRBV29-1 and TRBJ1-2, with unresolved D. The V end lost 0 bases, the J end lost 0 bases, and 8 bases lay between the germline ends. The CDR3 spans 14 residues. In germline, CDR1 is SQVTM, CDR2 ANQGSEA. The CDR3 DNA is TGCAGCGTTGAAGAAGACATCGCTAACTATGGCTACACCTTC. Amino acids: CSVEEDIANYGYTF.

This clonotype was seen many times. The J gene is TRBJ1-1, the V gene TRBV19, with unresolved D. Trimming took 7 bases from V and 1 from J, leaving 10 bases between them. This CDR3 comprises 13 residues. Germline CDR1 and CDR2: LNHDA and SQIVND (reference sequence). Written as DNA, the CDR3 is TGTGCCAGTAAGTTTCTGGGGAACACTGAAGCTTTCTTT. The encoded protein is CASKFLGNTEAFF.

The sample holds a few counts of this clonotype. The V call is TRBV24-1, the J call TRBJ2-5; 11 nucleotides match TRBD1. V dropped 4 bases and J dropped 5; count of bases not matched to a gene: 8. In germline, CDR1 is KGHDR, CDR2 SFDVKD. The CDR3 loop spans 16 amino acids. CDR3 sequence: CATSEHGQGAGETQYF. The CDR3, as DNA: TGTGCCACCAGTGAGCATGGACAGGGGGCAGGGGAGACCCAGTACTTC.

In its sample, this clonotype was seen a few times. This chain joins TRBV5-1 and TRBJ1-5; tentative D call: TRBD1 (5 bases). The CDR3 runs 16 residues. Trimming shortened V by 0 bases and J by 1 base, and 11 bases separated the two germline ends. Germline lookup yields CDR1 SGHRS and CDR2 YFSETQ. The CDR3, as DNA: TGCGCCAGCAGCTTGGGATCCGGGGGAAGCAATCAGCCCCAGCATTTT. Amino acids: CASSLGSGGSNQPQHF.

The CDR3 nucleotides are TGTGCCAGCAGCCAAGATTCCCGGGGGAGGACTGAAGCTTTCTTT. It is translated as CASSQDSRGRTEAFF. This chain uses TRBV4-2 with TRBJ1-1; tentative D call: TRBD1 (5 bases). Trimming stripped 0 bases from V and 5 bases from J, with 13 bases between. The CDR3 contains 15 residues. CDR1 LGHNA and CDR2 YNFKEQ come from the germline V gene.

The chain joins TRBV5-6 to TRBJ2-2, with no clear D. V lost 3 bases to trimming and J lost 0 bases, with 6 bases between them. Germline V lookup: CDR1 SGHDT, CDR2 YYEEEE. CDR3 size: 14 residues. For the CDR3, the DNA is TGTGCCAGCAGCTCTGCCCCGAACACCGGGGAGCTGTTTTTT. Its translation is CASSSAPNTGELFF. Combining the CDR3 with reference TRBV5-6 and TRBJ2-2 gives the whole variable domain DAGVTQSPTHLIKTRGQQVTLRCSPKSGHDTVSWYQQALGQGPQFIFQYYEEEERQRGNFPDRFSGHQFPNYSSELNVNALLLGDSALYLCASSSAPNTGELFFGEGSRLTVL.

There are many counts of this clonotype. The rearrangement uses TRBV4-1 and TRBJ1-4; D remains ambiguous. CDR1 and CDR2 (germline): MGHRA, YSYEKL. The V and J ends lost 6 bases and 5 bases respectively, with 10 bases between them. The CDR3 length is 13 residues. The CDR3 nucleotides are TGCGCCAGCAGTCTGGTCCAGAATGAAAAACTGTTTTTT. It is translated as CASSLVQNEKLFF.

This clonotype was counted a few times. The chain carries TRBV12-3 or TRBV12-4 and TRBJ1-2, with D uncertain. This CDR3 spans 13 amino acids. V gave up 4 bases and J gave up 4 bases, with 10 bases separating them. The CDR3 nucleotides are TGTGCCAGCAGTTCGCCAGGCATCTATGGCTACACCTTC. Protein: CASSSPGIYGYTF.

The chain couples TRBV7-7 to TRBJ2-5; 7 bases align to TRBD1. The CDR3 sequence is 16 residues long. Germline CDR1 SSHAT, CDR2 FNYEAQ (reference sequence). V lost 5 bases and J lost 1; bases outside the gene matches: 10. For the CDR3, the DNA is TGTGCCAGCAGCCAGGGGTCGGCAGGGGGCCAAGAGACCCAGTACTTC. Amino acids: CASSQGSAGGQETQYF.

This clonotype was picked up a small number of times. V and J are TRBV5-1 and TRBJ2-5; D gene ambiguous. The CDR3 length is 14 residues. Germline lookup yields CDR1 SGHRS and CDR2 YFSETQ. The V end was cut by 1 base, the J end by 2 bases, with 9 bases between. The CDR3 coding sequence is TGCGCCAGCAGCTTGAGTGCCGGACAAGAGACCCAGTACTTC. Translating it yields CASSLSAGQETQYF.

The sample holds many counts of this clonotype. The chain recombines TRBV28 with TRBJ1-6; D ambiguous. The CDR3 consists of 16 residues. Germline CDR1 reads MDHEN; CDR2 reads SYDVKM. V lost 4 bases, J lost 4 bases, and 14 bases lay in between. CDR3 DNA sequence: TGTGCCAGCAGTTCCCCCCCCGGATCTTATAATTCACCCCTCCACTTT. This sequence encodes CASSSPPGSYNSPLHF.

The chain has TRBV19 and TRBJ1-1; TRBD1 matches at 8 bases. The CDR3 consists of 14 residues. Germline assignment: CDR1 LNHDA and CDR2 SQIVND (reference sequence). The junction had 6 bases not matched to a gene; V was cut back by 2 bases and J by 7 bases. The CDR3 protein is CASSIRDRSLEAFF. The CDR3 nucleotides are TGTGCCAGTAGTATAAGGGACAGGTCTCTTGAAGCTTTCTTT.

The chain couples TRBV6-2 or TRBV6-3 to TRBJ2-1; TRBD1 aligns across 9 bases. The length of the CDR3 is 16 residues. CDR1 MNHEY and CDR2 SVGEGT come from the germline V gene. With V trimmed by 2 bases and J by 5 bases, 7 bases remained unmatched. Here the CDR3 reads CASSYQGQGLNNEQFF. CDR3 nucleotides: TGTGCCAGCAGTTACCAGGGACAGGGTCTAAACAATGAGCAGTTCTTC.

This clonotype was seen ten or more times. J is TRBJ1-1 and V is TRBV28, with TRBD1 matching over 9 bases. The germline CDR1 and CDR2 sequences are MDHEN and SYDVKM. This CDR3 spans 15 amino acids. The V gene end was trimmed by 2 bases and the J gene end by 4 bases; junction bases not matched to a gene: 5. The CDR3 spells CASSLPDRGSTEAFF. The CDR3 nucleotides read TGTGCCAGCAGTTTACCCGACAGGGGGAGCACTGAAGCTTTCTTT.

This clonotype was seen at least ten times. The chain recombines TRBV11-2 with TRBJ1-3; the D is unclear. The V gene lost 3 bases and the J gene lost 4 bases, with 4 bases spanning the gap. This CDR3 spans 12 amino acids. CDR1 is SGHAT and CDR2 is FQNNGV in the germline V gene. The CDR3 reads CASSFGGNTIYF. In nucleotides, the CDR3 is TGTGCCAGCAGCTTCGGGGGAAACACCATATATTTT.

This clonotype was observed a few times. V is TRBV7-2 and J is TRBJ1-6; D gene uncertain. Trimming stripped 5 bases from V and 6 bases from J, with 17 bases between. This CDR3 has 16 amino acids. The germline V gene has CDR1 SGHTA and CDR2 FQGNSA. The CDR3 nucleotides are TGTGCCAGCAGCCGCAACAATCCGGGGTCTAATTCACCCCTCCACTTT. Amino acid sequence: CASSRNNPGSNSPLHF.

This clonotype appeared a few times. The chain links TRBV29-1 to TRBJ1-1, with D uncertain. Between the trimmed V and J ends, which lost 1 base and 4 bases, there was a span of 10 bases. From germline, CDR1 is SQVTM and CDR2 ANQGSEA. The CDR3 covers 13 residues. The CDR3 DNA is TGCAGCGTTGAAGGGCAGGAGGTCACTGAAGCTTTCTTT. Amino acids: CSVEGQEVTEAFF.

This clonotype was counted many times. V usage is TRBV6-1 and J usage is TRBJ1-5; possibly TRBD1 for D (6 bases). Germline assignment: CDR1 MNHNS and CDR2 SASEGT. The CDR3 runs 15 residues. Trimming took off 0 bases at V and 4 bases at J, with 10 bases between the two ends. CDR3 bases: TGTGCCAGCAGTGAAGCCCGGGACATGAATCAGCCCCAGCATTTT. It translates to CASSEARDMNQPQHF.

There are a few counts of this clonotype. The chain recombines TRBV24-1 with TRBJ1-1; 8 bases line up with TRBD1. This CDR3 has 15 amino acids. CDR1 is KGHDR and CDR2 is SFDVKD in the germline V gene. V shed 3 bases, J shed 0 bases, and the junction held 2 bases outside the gene matches. This chain's CDR3 is CATSDGTGMNTEAFF. The DNA for the CDR3 is TGTGCCACCAGTGATGGGACAGGCATGAACACTGAAGCTTTCTTT.

This clonotype came up many times. The chain joins TRBV5-1 to TRBJ2-5; 7 nucleotides line up with TRBD2. V was clipped by 7 bases and J by 5 bases; unmatched bases: 8. Germline V gene sequence: CDR1 SGHRS, CDR2 YFSETQ. The CDR3 length is 13 residues. CDR3 in DNA: TGCGCCAGCGGGACTACTGGGGGGGAGACCCAGTACTTC. Translating it yields CASGTTGGETQYF.